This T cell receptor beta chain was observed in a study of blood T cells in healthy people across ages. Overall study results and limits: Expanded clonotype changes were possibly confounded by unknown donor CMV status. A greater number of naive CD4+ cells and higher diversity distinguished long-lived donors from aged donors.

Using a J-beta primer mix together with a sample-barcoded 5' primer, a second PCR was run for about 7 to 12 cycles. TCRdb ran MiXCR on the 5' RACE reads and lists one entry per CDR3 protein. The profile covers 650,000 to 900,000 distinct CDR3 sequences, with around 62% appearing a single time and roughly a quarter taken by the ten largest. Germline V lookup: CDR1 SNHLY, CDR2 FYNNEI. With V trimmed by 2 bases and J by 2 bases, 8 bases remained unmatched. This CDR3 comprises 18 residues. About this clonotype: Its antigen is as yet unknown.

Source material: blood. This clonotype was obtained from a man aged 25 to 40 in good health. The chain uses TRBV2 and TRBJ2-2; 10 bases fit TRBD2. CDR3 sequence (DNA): TGTGCCAGCAGTGAATCGTTAGCGGGGGGCCCTAACACCGGGGAGCTGTTTTTT. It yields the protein CASSESLAGGPNTGELFF.